The T cell receptor beta chain under discussion was sequenced for a study of cytomegalovirus exposure and HLA in healthy donors. About the research overall: A previous analysis identified 95 million to 140 million unique TCR beta sequences derived from 180 million or so T cells. Findings of the study overall: Among the sequence variants, a highly shared cluster was likely an artifact of sequencing. Earlier results showed most TCR beta V segments being productive about 87% or about 30% of the time. Later on, an analysis tied 15,000 to 20,000 TCR beta sequences to HLA alleles at 0.05 false discovery rate.

Of note for this clone: The antigen is unknown.

A multiplex PCR was run with 60 Vbeta primers and 13 Jbeta primers. Profiling relied on immunoSEQ multiplex PCR, and the TCRdb table lists in-frame clones only, not all of them. The repertoire holds under 95,000 clones, with approximately 80% as singletons. V was cut by 4 bases and J by 3 bases, with 14 bases left in between. This CDR3 contains 15 residues. Germline CDR1 and CDR2: LGHNA and YNFKEQ. Sequenced: PBMCs. V is TRBV4-2 and J is TRBJ2-3; a weak D match, TRBD2 (6 bases). This receptor was obtained from a man under 40 in good health and CMV-seropositive. The CDR3 loop reads CASSLAGPATDTQYF. For the CDR3, the DNA is TGTGCCAGCAGCCTCGCGGGGCCCGCTACAGATACGCAGTATTTT.